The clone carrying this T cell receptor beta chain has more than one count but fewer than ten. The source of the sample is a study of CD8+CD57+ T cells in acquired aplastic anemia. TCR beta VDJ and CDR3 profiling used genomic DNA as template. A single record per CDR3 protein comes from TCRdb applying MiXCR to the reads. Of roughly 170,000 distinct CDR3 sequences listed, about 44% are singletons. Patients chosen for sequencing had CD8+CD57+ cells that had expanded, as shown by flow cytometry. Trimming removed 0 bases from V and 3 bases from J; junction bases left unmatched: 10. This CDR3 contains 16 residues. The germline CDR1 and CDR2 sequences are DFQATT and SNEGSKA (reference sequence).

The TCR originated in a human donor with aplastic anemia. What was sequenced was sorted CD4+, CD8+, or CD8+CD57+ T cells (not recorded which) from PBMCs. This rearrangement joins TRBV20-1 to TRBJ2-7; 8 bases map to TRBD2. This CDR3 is CSARDLSREGRYEQYF. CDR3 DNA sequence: TGCAGTGCTAGAGATCTGTCCCGGGAGGGTCGCTACGAGCAGTACTTC.